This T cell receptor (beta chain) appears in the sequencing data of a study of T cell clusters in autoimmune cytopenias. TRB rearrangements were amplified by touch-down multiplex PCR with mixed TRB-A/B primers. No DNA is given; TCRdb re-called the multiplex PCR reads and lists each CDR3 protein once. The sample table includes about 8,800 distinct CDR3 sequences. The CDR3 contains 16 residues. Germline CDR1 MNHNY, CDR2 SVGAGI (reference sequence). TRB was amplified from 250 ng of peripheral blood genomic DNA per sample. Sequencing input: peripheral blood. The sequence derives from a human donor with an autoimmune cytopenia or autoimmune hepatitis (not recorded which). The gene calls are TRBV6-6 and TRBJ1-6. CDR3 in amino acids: CASTKDRSLDNSPLHF.